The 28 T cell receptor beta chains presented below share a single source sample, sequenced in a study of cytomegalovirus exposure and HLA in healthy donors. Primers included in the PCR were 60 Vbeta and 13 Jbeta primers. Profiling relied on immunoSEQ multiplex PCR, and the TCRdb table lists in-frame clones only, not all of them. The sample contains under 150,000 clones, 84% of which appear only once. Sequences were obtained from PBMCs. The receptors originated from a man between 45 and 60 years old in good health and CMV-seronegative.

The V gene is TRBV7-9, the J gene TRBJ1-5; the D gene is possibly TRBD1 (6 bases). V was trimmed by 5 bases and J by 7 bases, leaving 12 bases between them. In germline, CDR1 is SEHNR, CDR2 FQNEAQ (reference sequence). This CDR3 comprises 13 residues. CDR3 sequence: CASSPGGGQPQHF. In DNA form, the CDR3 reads TGTGCCAGCAGCCCGGGAGGGGGACAGCCCCAGCATTTT. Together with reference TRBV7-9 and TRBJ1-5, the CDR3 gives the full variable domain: DTGVSQNPRHKITKRGQNVTFRCDPISEHNRLYWYRQTLGQGPEFLTYFQNEAQLEKSRLLSDRFSAERPKGSFSTLEIQRTEQGDSAMYLCASSPGGGQPQHFGDGTRLSIL.

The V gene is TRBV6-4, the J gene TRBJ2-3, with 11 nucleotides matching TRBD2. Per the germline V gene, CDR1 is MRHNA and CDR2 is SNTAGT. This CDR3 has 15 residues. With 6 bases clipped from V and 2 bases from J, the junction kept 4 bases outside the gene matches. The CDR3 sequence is CASSLAGGDTDTQYF. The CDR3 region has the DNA TGTGCCAGCAGCCTAGCGGGGGGCGACACAGATACGCAGTATTTT.

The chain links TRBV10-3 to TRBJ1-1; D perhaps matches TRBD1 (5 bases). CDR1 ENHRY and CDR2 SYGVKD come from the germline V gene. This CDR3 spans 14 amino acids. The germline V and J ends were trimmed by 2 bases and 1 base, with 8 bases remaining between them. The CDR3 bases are TGTGCCATCAGTGAGCAGGGTCCGAACACTGAAGCTTTCTTT. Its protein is CAISEQGPNTEAFF.

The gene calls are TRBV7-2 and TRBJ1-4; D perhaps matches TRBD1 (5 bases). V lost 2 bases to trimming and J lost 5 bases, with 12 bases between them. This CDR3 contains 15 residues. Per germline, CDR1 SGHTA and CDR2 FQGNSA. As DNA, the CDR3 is TGTGCCAGCAGCTTATATCAGGACATGAATGAAAAACTGTTTTTT. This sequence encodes CASSLYQDMNEKLFF.

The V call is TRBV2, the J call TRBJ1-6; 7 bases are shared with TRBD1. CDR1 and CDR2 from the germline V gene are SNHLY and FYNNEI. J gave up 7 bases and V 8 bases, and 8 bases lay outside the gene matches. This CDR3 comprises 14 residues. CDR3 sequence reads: CASDSTGLNSPLHF. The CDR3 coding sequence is TGTGCCAGCGATTCGACAGGGTTGAATTCACCCCTCCACTTT. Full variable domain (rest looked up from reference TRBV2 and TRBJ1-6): EPEVTQTPSHQVTQMGQEVILRCVPISNHLYFYWYRQILGQKVEFLVSFYNNEISEKSEIFDDQFSVERPDGSNFTLKIRSTKLEDSAMYFCASDSTGLNSPLHFGNGTRLTVT.

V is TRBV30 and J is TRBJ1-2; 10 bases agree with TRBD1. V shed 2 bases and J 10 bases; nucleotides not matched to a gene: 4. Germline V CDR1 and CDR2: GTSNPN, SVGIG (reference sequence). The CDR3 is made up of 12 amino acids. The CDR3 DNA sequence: TGTGCCTGGAGTACGGGACAGGGGATCTACACCTTC. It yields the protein CAWSTGQGIYTF.

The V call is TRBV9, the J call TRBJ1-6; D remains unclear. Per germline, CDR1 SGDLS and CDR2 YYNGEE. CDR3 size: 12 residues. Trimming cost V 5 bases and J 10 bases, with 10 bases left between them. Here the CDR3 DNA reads TGTGCCAGCAGTACGGGTCCCTCACCCCTCCACTTT. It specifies CASSTGPSPLHF.

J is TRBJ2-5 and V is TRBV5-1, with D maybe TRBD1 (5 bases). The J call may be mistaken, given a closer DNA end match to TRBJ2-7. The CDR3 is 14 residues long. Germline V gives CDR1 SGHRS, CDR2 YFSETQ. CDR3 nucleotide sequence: TGCGCCAGCAGGCGCGATCAGGGCTCCTACGAGCAGTACTTC. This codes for CASRRDQGSYEQYF.

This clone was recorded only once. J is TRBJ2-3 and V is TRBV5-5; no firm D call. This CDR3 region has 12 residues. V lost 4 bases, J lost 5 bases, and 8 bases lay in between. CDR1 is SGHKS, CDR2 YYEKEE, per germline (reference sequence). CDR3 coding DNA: TGTGCCAGCAGCGTTGGCCAAGATACGCAGTATTTT. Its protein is CASSVGQDTQYF.

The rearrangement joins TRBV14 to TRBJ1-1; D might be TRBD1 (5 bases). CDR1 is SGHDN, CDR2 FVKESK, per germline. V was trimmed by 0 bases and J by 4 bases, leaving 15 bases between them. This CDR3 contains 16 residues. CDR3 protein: CASSQDRAGRGTEAFF. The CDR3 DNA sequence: TGTGCCAGCAGCCAAGATAGGGCAGGGCGGGGCACTGAAGCTTTCTTT.

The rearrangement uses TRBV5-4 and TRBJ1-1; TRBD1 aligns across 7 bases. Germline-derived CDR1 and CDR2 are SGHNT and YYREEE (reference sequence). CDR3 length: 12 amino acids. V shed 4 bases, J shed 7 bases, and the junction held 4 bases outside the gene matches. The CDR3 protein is CASSPRDSEAFF. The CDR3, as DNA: TGTGCCAGCAGCCCCAGGGACAGTGAAGCTTTCTTT.

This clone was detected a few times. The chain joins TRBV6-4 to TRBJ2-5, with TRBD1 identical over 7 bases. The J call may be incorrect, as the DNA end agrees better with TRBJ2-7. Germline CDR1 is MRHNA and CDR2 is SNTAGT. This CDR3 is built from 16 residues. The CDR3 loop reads CASSDYPGQANYEQYF. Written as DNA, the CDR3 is TGTGCCAGCAGTGACTACCCTGGACAGGCGAACTACGAGCAGTACTTC.

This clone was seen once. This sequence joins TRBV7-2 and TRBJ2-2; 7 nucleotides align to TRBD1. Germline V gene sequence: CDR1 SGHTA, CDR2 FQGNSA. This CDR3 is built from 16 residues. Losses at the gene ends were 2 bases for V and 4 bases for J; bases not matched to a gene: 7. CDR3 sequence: CASSLLPSGGTGELFF. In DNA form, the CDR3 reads TGTGCCAGCAGCTTACTCCCCTCAGGGGGCACCGGGGAGCTGTTTTTT. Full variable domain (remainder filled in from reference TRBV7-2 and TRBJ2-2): GAGVSQSPSNKVTEKGKDVELRCDPISGHTALYWYRQSLGQGLEFLIYFQGNSAPDKSGLPSDRFSAERTGGSVSTLTIQRTQQEDSAVYLCASSLLPSGGTGELFFGEGSRLTVL.

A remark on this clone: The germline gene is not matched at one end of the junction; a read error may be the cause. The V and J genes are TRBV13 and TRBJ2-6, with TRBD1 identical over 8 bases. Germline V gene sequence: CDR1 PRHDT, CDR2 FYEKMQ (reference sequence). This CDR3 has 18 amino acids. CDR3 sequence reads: CASSLGTGVFSAANVLTF. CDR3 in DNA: TGTGCCAGCAGCTTAGGGACAGGGGTTTTCTCTGCGGCCAACGTCCTGACTTTC.

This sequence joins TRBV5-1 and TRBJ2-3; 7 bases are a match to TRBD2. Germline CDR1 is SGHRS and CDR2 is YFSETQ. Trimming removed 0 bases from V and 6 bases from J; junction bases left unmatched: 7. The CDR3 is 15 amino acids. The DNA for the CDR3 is TGCGCCAGCAGCTTGGCCGGGACTATAGGTGATACGCAGTATTTT. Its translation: CASSLAGTIGDTQYF.

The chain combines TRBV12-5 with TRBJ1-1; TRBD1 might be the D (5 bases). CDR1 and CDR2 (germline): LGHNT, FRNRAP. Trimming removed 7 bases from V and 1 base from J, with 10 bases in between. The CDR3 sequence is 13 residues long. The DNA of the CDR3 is TGTGCTAGTGCCTTGGGGGGGAACACTGAAGCTTTCTTT. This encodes CASALGGNTEAFF.

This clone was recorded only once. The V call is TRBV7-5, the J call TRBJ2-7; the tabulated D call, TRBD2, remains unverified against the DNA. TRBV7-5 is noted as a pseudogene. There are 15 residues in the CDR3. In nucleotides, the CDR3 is TGTGCCAGAAGCTTAGAGACGGAGGATACCTACGAGCAGTACTTC. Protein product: CARSLETEDTYEQYF.

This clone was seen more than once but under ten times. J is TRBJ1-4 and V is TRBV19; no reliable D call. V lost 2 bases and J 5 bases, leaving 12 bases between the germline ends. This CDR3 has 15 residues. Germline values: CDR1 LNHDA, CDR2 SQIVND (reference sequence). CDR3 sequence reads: CASSIFAGTNEKLFF. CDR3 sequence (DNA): TGTGCCAGTAGTATATTCGCAGGAACGAATGAAAAACTGTTTTTT.

The CDR3 DNA is TGTGCCAGCAGCTTGGACCTAGGGGGCTCCTACGAGCAGTACTTC. Translated, it gives CASSLDLGGSYEQYF. This rearrangement joins TRBV5-4 to TRBJ2-7, with D maybe TRBD1 (6 bases). Germline CDR1 reads SGHNT; CDR2 reads YYREEE (reference sequence). The CDR3 totals 15 residues. Trimming removed 0 bases from V and 0 bases from J, with 10 bases in between. Filled out from reference TRBV5-4 and TRBJ2-7, the complete variable domain reads ETGVTQSPTHLIKTRGQQVTLRCSSQSGHNTVSWYQQALGQGPQFIFQYYREEENGRGNFPPRFSGLQFPNYSSELNVNALELDDSALYLCASSLDLGGSYEQYFGPGTRLTVT.

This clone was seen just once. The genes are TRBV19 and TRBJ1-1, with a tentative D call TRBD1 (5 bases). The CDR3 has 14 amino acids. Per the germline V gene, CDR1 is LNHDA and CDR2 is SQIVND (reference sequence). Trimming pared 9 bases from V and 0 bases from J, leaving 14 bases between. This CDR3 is CASTRTGMNTEAFF. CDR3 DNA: TGTGCCAGCACAAGAACAGGTATGAACACTGAAGCTTTCTTT.

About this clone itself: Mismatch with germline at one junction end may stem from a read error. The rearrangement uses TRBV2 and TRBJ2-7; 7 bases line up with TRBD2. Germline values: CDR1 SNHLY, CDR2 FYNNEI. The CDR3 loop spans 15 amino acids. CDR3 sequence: CASSEWGWAGVGTDF. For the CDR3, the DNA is TGTGCCAGCAGTGAATGGGGGTGGGCGGGGGTTGGTACTGACTTC. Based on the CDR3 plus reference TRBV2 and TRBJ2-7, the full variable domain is EPEVTQTPSHQVTQMGQEVILRCVPISNHLYFYWYRQILGQKVEFLVSFYNNEISEKSEIFDDQFSVERPDGSNFTLKIRSTKLEDSAMYFCASSEWGWAGVGTDFGPGTRLTVT.

In DNA, the CDR3 is TGTGCCAGCGGCACAGGGGTCAATCAGCCCCAGCATTTT. This translates into CASGTGVNQPQHF. This chain links TRBV6-6 with TRBJ1-5; TRBD1 agrees at 7 bases. Per the germline V gene, CDR1 is MNHNY and CDR2 is SVGAGI (reference sequence). The CDR3 runs to 13 residues. Trimming at V came to 8 bases and at J to 3 bases, leaving 4 bases not matched to a gene.

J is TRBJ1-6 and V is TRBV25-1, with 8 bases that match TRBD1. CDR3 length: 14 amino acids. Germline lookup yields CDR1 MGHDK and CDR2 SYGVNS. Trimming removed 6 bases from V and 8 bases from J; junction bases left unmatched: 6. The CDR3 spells CASRQTGEDSPLHF. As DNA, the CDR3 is TGTGCCAGCAGGCAGACAGGGGAGGATTCACCCCTCCACTTT.

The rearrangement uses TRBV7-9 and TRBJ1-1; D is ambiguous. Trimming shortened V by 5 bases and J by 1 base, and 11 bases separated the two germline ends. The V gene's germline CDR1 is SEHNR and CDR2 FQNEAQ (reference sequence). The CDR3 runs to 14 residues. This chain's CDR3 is CASSTGRGNTEAFF. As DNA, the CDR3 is TGTGCCAGCAGCACTGGACGGGGGAACACTGAAGCTTTCTTT.

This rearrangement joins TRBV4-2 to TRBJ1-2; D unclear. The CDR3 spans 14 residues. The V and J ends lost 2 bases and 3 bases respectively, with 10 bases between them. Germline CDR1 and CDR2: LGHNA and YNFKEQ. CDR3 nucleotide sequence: TGTGCCAGCAGCCAACAGGTTCTCGACTATGGCTACACCTTC. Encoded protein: CASSQQVLDYGYTF.

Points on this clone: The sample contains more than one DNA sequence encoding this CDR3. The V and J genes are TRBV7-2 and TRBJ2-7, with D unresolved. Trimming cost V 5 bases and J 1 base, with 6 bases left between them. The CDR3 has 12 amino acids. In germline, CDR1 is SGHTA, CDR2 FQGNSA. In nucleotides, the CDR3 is TGTGCCAGCAGCGCGAAGTCCTACGAGCAGTACTTC. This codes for CASSAKSYEQYF.

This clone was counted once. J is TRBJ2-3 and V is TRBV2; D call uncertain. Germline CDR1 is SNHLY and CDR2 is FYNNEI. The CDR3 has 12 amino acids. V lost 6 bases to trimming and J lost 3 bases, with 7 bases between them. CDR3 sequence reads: CASRQQTDTQYF. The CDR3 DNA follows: TGTGCCAGCAGACAACAAACAGATACGCAGTATTTT.

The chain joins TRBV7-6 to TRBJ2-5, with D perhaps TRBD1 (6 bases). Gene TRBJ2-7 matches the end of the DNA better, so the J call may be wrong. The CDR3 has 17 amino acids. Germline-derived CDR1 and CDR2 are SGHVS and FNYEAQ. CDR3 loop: CASSPAGGRDNAYEQYF. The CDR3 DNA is TGTGCCAGCAGCCCCGCCGGCGGAAGGGACAACGCCTACGAGCAGTACTTC.